This T cell receptor beta chain was captured by sequencing in a study of cytomegalovirus exposure and HLA in healthy donors. The CDR3 extends over 14 amino acids. CDR1 is SGHVS, CDR2 FQNEAQ, per germline. The V end lost 1 base, the J end lost 2 bases, and 8 bases lay between the germline ends. With 60 Vbeta and 13 Jbeta primers, the PCR was carried out. Assay used: immunoSEQ multiplex PCR; TCRdb lists only in-frame clones, some missing. The data hold over 150,000 clones, with more than 80% observed a single time. The genes are TRBV7-8 and TRBJ1-1; tentatively, D is TRBD1 (5 bases). The clonotype originates from a woman aged 45 to 65 in good health and CMV-seronegative. The sequenced sample was PBMCs. CDR3 sequence: CASSLVDSNTEAFF. CDR3 DNA sequence: TGTGCCAGCAGCTTAGTCGACAGCAACACTGAAGCTTTCTTT.